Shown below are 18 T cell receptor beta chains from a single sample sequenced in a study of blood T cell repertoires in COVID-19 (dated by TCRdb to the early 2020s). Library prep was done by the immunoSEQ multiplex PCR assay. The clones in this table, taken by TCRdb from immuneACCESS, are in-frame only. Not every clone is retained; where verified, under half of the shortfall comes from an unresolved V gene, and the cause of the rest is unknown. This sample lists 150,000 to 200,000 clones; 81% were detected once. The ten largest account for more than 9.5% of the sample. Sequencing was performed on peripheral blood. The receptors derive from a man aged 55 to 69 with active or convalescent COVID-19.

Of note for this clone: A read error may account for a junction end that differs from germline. In DNA form, the CDR3 reads TGTGCCAGCAGTTTATCGCGCGGGCCGCGGATCTTC. This gives the protein CASSLSRGPRIF. J is TRBJ2-1 and V is TRBV28, with D possibly TRBD2 on 5 matching bases. Germline assignment: CDR1 MDHEN and CDR2 SYDVKM. The CDR3 sequence is 12 residues long.

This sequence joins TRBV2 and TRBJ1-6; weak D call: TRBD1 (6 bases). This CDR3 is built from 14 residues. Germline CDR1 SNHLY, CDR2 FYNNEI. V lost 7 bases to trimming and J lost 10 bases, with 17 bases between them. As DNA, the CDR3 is TGTGCCAGCACGGGAGGACAGATAAGCTCACCCCTCCACTTT. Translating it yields CASTGGQISSPLHF. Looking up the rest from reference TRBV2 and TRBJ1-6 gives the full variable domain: EPEVTQTPSHQVTQMGQEVILRCVPISNHLYFYWYRQILGQKVEFLVSFYNNEISEKSEIFDDQFSVERPDGSNFTLKIRSTKLEDSAMYFCASTGGQISSPLHFGNGTRLTVT.

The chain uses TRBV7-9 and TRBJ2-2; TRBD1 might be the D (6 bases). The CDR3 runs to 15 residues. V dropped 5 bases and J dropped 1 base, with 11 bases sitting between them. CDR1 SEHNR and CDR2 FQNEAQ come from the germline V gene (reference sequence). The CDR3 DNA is TGTGCCAGCAGCCCCAGGGGCCTGAACACCGGGGAGCTGTTTTTT. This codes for CASSPRGLNTGELFF.

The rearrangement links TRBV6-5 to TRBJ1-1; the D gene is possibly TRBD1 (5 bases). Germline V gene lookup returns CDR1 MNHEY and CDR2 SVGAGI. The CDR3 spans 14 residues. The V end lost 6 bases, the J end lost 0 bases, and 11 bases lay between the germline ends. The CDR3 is CASRAGRMNTEAFF. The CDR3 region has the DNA TGTGCCAGCAGGGCAGGGCGAATGAACACTGAAGCTTTCTTT.

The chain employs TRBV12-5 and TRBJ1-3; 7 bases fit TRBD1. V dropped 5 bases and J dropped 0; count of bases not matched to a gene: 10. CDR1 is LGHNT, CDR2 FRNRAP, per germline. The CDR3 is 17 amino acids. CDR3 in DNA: TGTGCTAGTGGTCCTCCGGGACAGACGTACTCTGGAAACACCATATATTTT. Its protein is CASGPPGQTYSGNTIYF. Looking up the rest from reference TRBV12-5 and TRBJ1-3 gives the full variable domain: DARVTQTPRHKVTEMGQEVTMRCQPILGHNTVFWYRQTMMQGLELLAYFRNRAPLDDSGMPKDRFSAEMPDATLATLKIQPSEPRDSAVYFCASGPPGQTYSGNTIYFGEGSWLTVV.

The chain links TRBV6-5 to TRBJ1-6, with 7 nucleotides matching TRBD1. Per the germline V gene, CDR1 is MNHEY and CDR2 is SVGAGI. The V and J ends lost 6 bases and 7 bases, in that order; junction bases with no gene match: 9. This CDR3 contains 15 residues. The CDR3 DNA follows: TGTGCCAGCAGGCCGACAGGGTTCACCAATTCACCCCTCCACTTT. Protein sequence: CASRPTGFTNSPLHF.

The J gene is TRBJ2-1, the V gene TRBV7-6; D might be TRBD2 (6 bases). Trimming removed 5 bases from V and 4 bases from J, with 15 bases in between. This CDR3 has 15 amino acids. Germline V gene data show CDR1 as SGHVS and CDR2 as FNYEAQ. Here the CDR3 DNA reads TGTGCCAGCAGCCCCTCCGGGAGCCCTTACAATGAGCAGTTCTTC. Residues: CASSPSGSPYNEQFF.

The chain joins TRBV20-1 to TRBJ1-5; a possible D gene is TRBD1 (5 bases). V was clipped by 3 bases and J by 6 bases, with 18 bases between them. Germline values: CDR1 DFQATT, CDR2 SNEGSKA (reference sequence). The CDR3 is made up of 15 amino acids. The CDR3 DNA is TGCAGTGCTAGTGGGGCGGGACTACTTCGTCAGCCCCAGCATTTT. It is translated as CSASGAGLLRQPQHF.

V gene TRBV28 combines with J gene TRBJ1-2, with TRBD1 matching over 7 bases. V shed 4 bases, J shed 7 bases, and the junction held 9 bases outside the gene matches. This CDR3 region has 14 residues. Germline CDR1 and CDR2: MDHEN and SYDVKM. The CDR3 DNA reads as TGTGCCAGCAGTTCCCCAGACAGGGCGGGTGGCTACACCTTC. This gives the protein CASSSPDRAGGYTF.

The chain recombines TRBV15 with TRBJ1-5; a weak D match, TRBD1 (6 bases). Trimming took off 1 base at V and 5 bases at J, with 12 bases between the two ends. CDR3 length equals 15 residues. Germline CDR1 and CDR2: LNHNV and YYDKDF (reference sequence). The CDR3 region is CATSRVRDNHQPQHF. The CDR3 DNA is TGTGCCACCAGCAGAGTCCGGGACAACCATCAGCCCCAGCATTTT.

The CDR3 DNA reads as TGTGCCACCACACTCAGGGGTCAAACGACGGGAAACACCATATATTTT. Translated, it gives CATTLRGQTTGNTIYF. The chain is built from TRBV13 and TRBJ1-3; D is possibly TRBD1 (6 bases). V lost 10 bases to trimming and J lost 4 bases, with 23 bases between them. Looked up from germline, CDR1 is PRHDT and CDR2 is FYEKMQ (reference sequence). The CDR3 is 16 residues long.

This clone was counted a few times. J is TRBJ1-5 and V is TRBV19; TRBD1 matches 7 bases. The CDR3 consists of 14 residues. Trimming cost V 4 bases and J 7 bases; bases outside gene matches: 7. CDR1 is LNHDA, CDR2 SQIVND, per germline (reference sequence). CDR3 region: CASSTGQEWQPQHF. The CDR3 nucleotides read TGTGCCAGTAGTACTGGACAGGAATGGCAGCCCCAGCATTTT.

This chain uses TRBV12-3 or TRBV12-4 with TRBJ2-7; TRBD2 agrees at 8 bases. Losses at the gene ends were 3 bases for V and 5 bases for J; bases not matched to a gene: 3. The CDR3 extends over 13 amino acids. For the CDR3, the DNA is TGTGCCAGCAGTTTTGGGACTAGTGACGAGCAGTACTTC. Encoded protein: CASSFGTSDEQYF.

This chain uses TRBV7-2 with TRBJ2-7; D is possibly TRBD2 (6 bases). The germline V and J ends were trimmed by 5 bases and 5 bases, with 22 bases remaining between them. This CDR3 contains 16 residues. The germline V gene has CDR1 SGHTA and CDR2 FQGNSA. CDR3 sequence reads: CASSKRSGLLGNEQYF. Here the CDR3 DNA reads TGTGCCAGCAGCAAGAGATCGGGACTCCTGGGTAACGAGCAGTACTTC. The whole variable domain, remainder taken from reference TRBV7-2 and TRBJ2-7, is GAGVSQSPSNKVTEKGKDVELRCDPISGHTALYWYRQSLGQGLEFLIYFQGNSAPDKSGLPSDRFSAERTGGSVSTLTIQRTQQEDSAVYLCASSKRSGLLGNEQYFGPGTRLTVT.

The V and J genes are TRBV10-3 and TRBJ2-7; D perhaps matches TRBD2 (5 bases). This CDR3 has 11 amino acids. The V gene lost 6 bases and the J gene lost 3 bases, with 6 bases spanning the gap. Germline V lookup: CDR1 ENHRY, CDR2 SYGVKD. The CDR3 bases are TGTGCCATCAGCCGGGACTACGAGCAGTACTTC. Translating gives CAISRDYEQYF.

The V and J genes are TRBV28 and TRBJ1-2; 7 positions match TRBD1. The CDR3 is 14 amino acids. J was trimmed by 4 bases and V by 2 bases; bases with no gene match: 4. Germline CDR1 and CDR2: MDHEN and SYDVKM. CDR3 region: CASSLGAGGYGYTF. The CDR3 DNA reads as TGTGCCAGCAGTTTAGGGGCAGGGGGCTATGGCTACACCTTC.

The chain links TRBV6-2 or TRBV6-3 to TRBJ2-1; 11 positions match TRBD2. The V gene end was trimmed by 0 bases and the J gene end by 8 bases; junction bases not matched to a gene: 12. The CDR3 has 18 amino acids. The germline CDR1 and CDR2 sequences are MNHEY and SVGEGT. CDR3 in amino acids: CASSYSTTRGSGRDEQFF. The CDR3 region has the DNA TGTGCCAGCAGTTACTCAACAACACGAGGTAGCGGGAGGGATGAGCAGTTCTTC.

Here the CDR3 reads CASSWRVERSNQPQHF. The CDR3 nucleotides are TGTGCCAGCAGTTGGAGGGTTGAAAGGAGCAATCAGCCCCAGCATTTT. This chain uses TRBV6-5 with TRBJ1-5; D gene unclear. The CDR3 extends over 16 amino acids. Germline CDR1 reads MNHEY; CDR2 reads SVGAGI. V was pared by 4 bases and J by 1 base, with 14 bases between.